The rows below give T cell receptor beta chains drawn from one sample of a study of blood T cell repertoires in COVID-19. Generated by immunoSEQ multiplex PCR, the TCRdb table keeps only in-frame clones and is missing some. Of approximately 170,000 clones detected, 80% to 90% appear once; the ten largest clones hold 3.5% to 4.5%. The sequenced sample consisted of peripheral blood. The receptors come from a man aged 18-30 years with active or convalescent COVID-19. CDR3s include the opening cysteine and the closing phenylalanine or tryptophan. D genes are given only for firm matches. Not all rows give a size; the values are once, few, many and, for expanded clones, a class.

>NA|NA|TRBJ2-2|TRBV28
CASSRVEKNTGELFF
TGTGCCAGCAGTCGCGTCGAGAAGAACACCGGGGAGCTGTTTTTT
>NA|TRBD1|TRBJ1-2|TRBV5-1
CASSPGQGIYGYTF
TGCGCCAGCAGCCCGGGACAGGGGATCTATGGCTACACCTTC
>NA|TRBD1|TRBJ1-3|TRBV30
CAWGTGGHSGNTIYF
TGTGCCTGGGGGACAGGGGGCCACTCTGGAAACACCATATATTTT
>NA|NA|TRBJ1-2|TRBV4-1
CASSQGVGGEANYGYTF
TGCGCCAGCAGCCAAGGGGTTGGCGGGGAAGCTAACTATGGCTACACCTTC
>NA|TRBD1|TRBJ1-2|TRBV7-9
CASSPGTGAADYGYTF
TGTGCCAGCAGCCCAGGGACAGGGGCCGCCGACTATGGCTACACCTTC
>NA|TRBD1|TRBJ2-4|TRBV7-8
CASSVQGALWYF
TGTGCCAGCAGCGTACAGGGGGCTTTGTGGTACTTC
>NA|NA|TRBJ2-7|TRBV19
CASSIAVTYSSYEQYF
TGTGCCAGTAGTATCGCGGTCACCTATAGCTCCTACGAGCAGTACTTC
>NA|TRBD2|TRBJ2-3|TRBV5-1
CASSLPLAGLGDTQYF
TGCGCCAGCAGCTTACCACTAGCGGGGCTTGGAGATACGCAGTATTTT
>few|NA|TRBJ2-5|TRBV28
CASRLGGEETQYF
TGTGCCAGCAGATTAGGGGGGGAAGAGACCCAGTACTTC
>NA|TRBD1|TRBJ2-2|TRBV3-1/TRBV3-2
CASSPTQGPGELFF
TGTGCCAGCAGCCCGACACAGGGGCCCGGGGAGCTGTTTTTT
>few|NA|TRBJ1-6|TRBV6-5
CASSYVDRNSPLHF
TGTGCCAGCAGTTACGTTGACAGAAATTCACCCCTCCACTTT
>NA|TRBD1|TRBJ1-1|TRBV19
CASSMGQATEAFF
TGTGCCAGTAGTATGGGACAGGCGACTGAAGCTTTCTTT
>NA|TRBD2|TRBJ2-1|TRBV7-2
CASSFWALRGSNNEQFF
TGTGCCAGCAGCTTCTGGGCGCTGCGGGGGTCAAACAATGAGCAGTTCTTC
>NA|NA|TRBJ2-4|TRBV9
CASSDTGLAKNIQYF
TGTGCCAGCAGCGACACGGGACTAGCCAAAAACATTCAGTACTTC
>NA|TRBD1|TRBJ2-1|TRBV7-2
CASSLLTGGAAKFF
TGTGCCAGCAGTCTTTTGACAGGGGGCGCTGCTAAGTTCTTC
>NA|NA|TRBJ1-1|TRBV7-2
CASSDKPQRNTEAFF
TGTGCCAGCAGCGACAAGCCACAGAGGAACACTGAAGCTTTCTTT
>NA|TRBD2|TRBJ2-1|TRBV5-6
CASSLGLAGGGNYNEQFF
TGTGCCAGCAGCTTGGGACTAGCGGGAGGGGGCAACTACAATGAGCAGTTCTTC
>NA|TRBD2|TRBJ2-7|TRBV3-1/TRBV3-2
CASSQTSGRWYEQYF
TGTGCCAGCAGCCAAACTAGCGGGAGGTGGTACGAGCAGTACTTC
>NA|TRBD1|TRBJ1-2|TRBV5-4
CASSPVQRQGIGGYTF
TGTGCCAGCAGCCCGGTCCAACGACAGGGGATAGGCGGCTACACCTTC
>few|TRBD2|TRBJ2-5|TRBV18
CASSPLAGGQETQYF
TGTGCCAGCTCACCACTAGCGGGGGGCCAAGAGACCCAGTACTTC
>NA|NA|TRBJ2-1|TRBV11-3
CASSSQGYNEQFF
TGTGCCAGCAGCTCTCAGGGTTACAATGAGCAGTTCTTC
>NA|NA|TRBJ1-2|TRBV19
CASSIVFLRSGQPQSNYGYTF
TGTGCCAGTAGTATAGTATTTTTGCGGAGTGGACAGCCTCAATCTAACTATGGCTACACCTTC
>NA|TRBD1|TRBJ1-5|TRBV10-3
CAIKATGSEQPQHF
TGTGCCATCAAGGCGACAGGGTCAGAGCAGCCCCAGCATTTT
>NA|NA|TRBJ1-4|TRBV4-3
CASSQPAYPESDEKLFF
TGCGCCAGCAGCCAACCCGCTTACCCGGAGAGTGATGAAAAACTGTTTTTT
>NA|TRBD1|TRBJ2-7|TRBV7-9
CASSSRQGPYEQYF
TGTGCCAGCAGCTCAAGACAGGGTCCCTACGAGCAGTACTTC
>few|TRBD2|TRBJ2-7|TRBV6-1
CASSVLLAGAIGEQYF
TGTGCCAGCAGTGTATTACTAGCGGGAGCCATAGGCGAGCAGTACTTC
>NA|TRBD2|TRBJ2-1|TRBV7-2
CASKPGNGGYNEQFF
TGTGCCAGCAAACCGGGGAACGGGGGGTACAATGAGCAGTTCTTC
>medium-sized|NA|TRBJ1-2|TRBV29-1
CSVGPTTLLTGWDYGYTF
TGCAGCGTTGGCCCCACGACCCTGCTAACAGGGTGGGACTATGGCTACACCTTC
>NA|NA|TRBJ1-2|TRBV5-1
CASSFSGGGSSYGYTF
TGCGCCAGCAGCTTTTCCGGGGGAGGATCCTCCTATGGCTACACCTTC
>NA|NA|TRBJ1-2|TRBV27
CASSFGGAANYGYTF
TGTGCCAGCAGTTTTGGCGGGGCAGCTAACTATGGCTACACCTTC
>NA|NA|TRBJ1-1|TRBV18
CASSRQLQEAFF
TGTGCCAGCTCAAGACAGCTCCAGGAAGCTTTCTTT
>once|NA|TRBJ2-5|TRBV5-4
CASSSLGGGGQETQYF
TGTGCCAGCAGCTCACTAGGGGGAGGGGGCCAAGAGACCCAGTACTTC
>NA|NA|TRBJ1-2|TRBV6-5
CASTALRGDYGYTF
TGTGCCAGCACCGCACTCAGGGGTGACTATGGCTACACCTTC
>NA|NA|TRBJ1-1|TRBV11-2
CASSLYTETEAFF
TGTGCCAGCAGCTTATATACGGAGACTGAAGCTTTCTTT
>NA|NA|TRBJ2-7|TRBV11-2
CASSLRSRLDYEQYF
TGTGCCAGCAGCTTACGTAGCCGGTTGGACTACGAACAGTACTTC
>NA|NA|TRBJ1-3|TRBV28
CASSFSPQGTGNTIYF
TGTGCCAGCAGTTTCTCCCCCCAGGGTACTGGAAACACCATATATTTT
>NA|NA|TRBJ1-4|TRBV7-9
CASSLTQGNYEKLFF
TGTGCCAGCAGTTTAACACAGGGAAATTATGAAAAACTGTTTTTT
>NA|NA|TRBJ1-5|TRBV10-3
CAIRPDGNQPQHF
TGTGCCATCAGACCAGACGGGAATCAGCCCCAGCATTTT
>once|NA|TRBJ2-2|TRBV4-3
CASSPPTATIPGELFF
TGCGCCAGCAGCCCCCCGACAGCGACCATCCCCGGGGAGCTGTTTTTT
>NA|TRBD1|TRBJ2-7|TRBV27
CASTGQGSSYEQYF
TGTGCCAGCACGGGACAGGGAAGCTCCTACGAGCAGTACTTC
>NA|NA|TRBJ1-3|TRBV18
CASSPQGAGNTIYF
TGTGCCAGCTCACCACAGGGGGCTGGAAACACCATATATTTT
>NA|TRBD1|TRBJ2-3|TRBV2
CASTQGVQRTDTQYF
TGTGCCAGCACCCAGGGGGTTCAGCGCACAGATACGCAGTATTTT
>NA|TRBD1|TRBJ1-1|TRBV28
CASSPTGQGDTEAFF
TGTGCCAGCAGTCCCACGGGACAGGGCGACACTGAAGCTTTCTTT
>NA|NA|TRBJ1-6|TRBV18
CASSPNEAGYNSPLHF
TGTGCCAGCTCACCAAATGAGGCGGGATATAATTCACCCCTCCACTTT
>NA|TRBD2|TRBJ2-3|TRBV24-1
CATRGRVLTDTQYF
TGTGCCACCAGAGGGAGGGTTTTGACAGATACGCAGTATTTT